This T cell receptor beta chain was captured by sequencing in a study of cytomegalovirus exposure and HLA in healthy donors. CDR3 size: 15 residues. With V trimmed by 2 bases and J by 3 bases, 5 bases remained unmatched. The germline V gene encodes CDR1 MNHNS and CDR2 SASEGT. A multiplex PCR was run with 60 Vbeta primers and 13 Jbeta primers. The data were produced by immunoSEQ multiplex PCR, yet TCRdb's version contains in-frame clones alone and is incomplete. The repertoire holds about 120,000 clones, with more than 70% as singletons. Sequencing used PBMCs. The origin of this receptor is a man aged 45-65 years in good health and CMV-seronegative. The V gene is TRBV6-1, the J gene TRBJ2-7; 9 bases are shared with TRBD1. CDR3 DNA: TGTGCCAGCAGTGAACAGGGACAGGGCAACTACGAGCAGTACTTC. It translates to CASSEQGQGNYEQYF.